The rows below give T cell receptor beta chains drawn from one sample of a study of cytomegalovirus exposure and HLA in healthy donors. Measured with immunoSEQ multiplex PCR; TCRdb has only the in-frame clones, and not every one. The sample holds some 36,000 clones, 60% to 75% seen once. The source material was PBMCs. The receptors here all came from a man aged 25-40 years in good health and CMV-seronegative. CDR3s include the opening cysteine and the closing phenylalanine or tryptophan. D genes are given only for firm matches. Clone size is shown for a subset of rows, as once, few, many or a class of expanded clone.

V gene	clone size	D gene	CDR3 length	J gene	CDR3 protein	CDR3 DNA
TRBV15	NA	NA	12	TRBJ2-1	CATSRGRDEQFF	TGTGCCACCAGCAGAGGTCGGGATGAGCAGTTCTTC
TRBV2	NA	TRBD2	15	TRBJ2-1	CASSGRAVAGNEQFF	TGTGCCAGCAGCGGGCGGGCGGTAGCGGGAAATGAGCAGTTCTTC
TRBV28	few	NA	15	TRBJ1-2	CASQKRGAATYGYTF	TGTGCCAGCCAAAAGCGGGGGGCCGCTACCTATGGCTACACCTTC
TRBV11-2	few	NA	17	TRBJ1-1	CASSLKWQGSVDTEAFF	TGTGCCAGCAGCTTAAAGTGGCAGGGGAGTGTGGACACTGAAGCTTTCTTT
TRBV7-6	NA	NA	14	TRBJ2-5	CASSLEGLQETQYF	TGTGCCAGCAGCTTAGAGGGGCTTCAAGAGACCCAGTACTTC
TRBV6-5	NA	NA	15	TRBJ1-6	CASSYSGASVSPLHF	TGTGCCAGCAGTTACTCGGGAGCCAGCGTCTCACCCCTCCACTTT
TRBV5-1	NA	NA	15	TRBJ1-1	CASRVDVGAGTEAFF	TGCGCCAGCAGAGTTGATGTAGGGGCTGGCACTGAAGCTTTCTTT
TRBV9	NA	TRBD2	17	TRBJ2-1	CASSKMKTSGRANVQFF	TGTGCCAGCAGCAAGATGAAGACTAGCGGGAGGGCCAATGTGCAGTTCTTC
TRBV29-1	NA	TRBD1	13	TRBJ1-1	CSVLGQANTEAFF	TGCAGCGTCTTAGGACAGGCGAACACTGAAGCTTTCTTT
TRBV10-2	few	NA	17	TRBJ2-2	CASRPWVADLVPEELFF	TGCGCCAGCAGGCCCTGGGTAGCGGACCTTGTTCCGGAGGAGCTGTTTTTT
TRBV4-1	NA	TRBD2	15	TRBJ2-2	CASSLNQAGSGELFF	TGCGCCAGCAGCCTCAACCAAGCGGGGTCCGGGGAGCTGTTTTTT
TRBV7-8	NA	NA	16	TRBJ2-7	CASSPQIGGNSYEQYF	TGTGCCAGCAGCCCCCAAATTGGCGGGAACTCCTACGAGCAGTACTTC
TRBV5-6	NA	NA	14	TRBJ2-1	CASSPPDSYNEQFF	TGTGCCAGCAGCCCCCCGGACAGCTACAATGAGCAGTTCTTC
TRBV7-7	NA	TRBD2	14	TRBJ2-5	CASSPLAVGETQYF	TGTGCTAGCAGCCCTCTAGCGGTCGGGGAGACCCAGTACTTC
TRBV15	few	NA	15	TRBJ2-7	CATSVGGTPSYEQYF	TGTGCCACCAGTGTGGGAGGGACACCCTCCTACGAGCAGTACTTC
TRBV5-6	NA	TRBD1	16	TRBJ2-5	CASSLQGASPQETQYF	TGTGCCAGCAGCTTACAGGGGGCCTCCCCGCAAGAGACCCAGTACTTC
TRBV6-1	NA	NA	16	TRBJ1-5	CASSEVRTVNNQPQHF	TGTGCCAGCAGTGAAGTGAGGACAGTAAACAATCAGCCCCAGCATTTT
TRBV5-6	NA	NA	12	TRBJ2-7	CASSLLGAEQYF	TGTGCCAGCAGCTTGTTGGGAGCCGAGCAGTACTTC
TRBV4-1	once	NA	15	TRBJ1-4	CASSRRGATNEKLFF	TGCGCCAGCAGCAGGCGGGGGGCAACTAATGAAAAACTGTTTTTT
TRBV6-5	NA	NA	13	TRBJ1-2	CASASGMGYGYTF	TGTGCCAGCGCATCAGGGATGGGCTATGGCTACACCTTC
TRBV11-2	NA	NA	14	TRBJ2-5	CASSARRHQETQYF	TGTGCCAGCAGCGCCCGCAGGCACCAAGAGACCCAGTACTTC
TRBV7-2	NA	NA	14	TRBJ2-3	CASSRRQGTDTQYF	TGTGCCAGCAGCCGCAGACAGGGCACAGATACGCAGTATTTT
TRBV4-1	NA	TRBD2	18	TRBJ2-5	CASSQDHPQAGGLETQYF	TGCGCCAGCAGCCAAGACCACCCCCAAGCGGGAGGGTTGGAGACCCAGTACTTC
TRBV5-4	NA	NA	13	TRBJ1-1	CASSLGQDTEAFF	TGTGCCAGCAGCTTGGGACAGGACACTGAAGCTTTCTTT
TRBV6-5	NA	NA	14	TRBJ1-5	CASRKTGRNQPQHF	TGTGCCAGCAGAAAAACAGGACGCAATCAGCCCCAGCATTTT
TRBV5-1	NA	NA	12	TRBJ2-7	CASSADIPEQYF	TGCGCCAGCAGCGCGGACATTCCCGAGCAGTACTTC
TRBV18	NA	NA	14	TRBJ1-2	CASSPPGALDGYTF	TGTGCCAGCTCACCACCGGGGGCGTTAGATGGCTACACCTTC
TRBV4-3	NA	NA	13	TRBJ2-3	CASSQFRLDTQYF	TGCGCCAGCAGCCAATTTCGGTTAGATACGCAGTATTTT
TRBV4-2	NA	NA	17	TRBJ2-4	CASSQDLVVAAQNIQYF	TGTGCCAGCAGCCAAGATCTCGTCGTAGCAGCCCAAAACATTCAGTACTTC
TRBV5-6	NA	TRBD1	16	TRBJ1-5	CASSYRDRVRGQPQHF	TGTGCCAGCAGCTACCGGGACAGGGTACGGGGACAGCCCCAGCATTTT
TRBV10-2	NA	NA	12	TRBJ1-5	CASGGDYQPQHF	TGCGCCAGCGGAGGGGATTATCAGCCCCAGCATTTT
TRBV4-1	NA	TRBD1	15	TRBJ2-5	CASSQRQGWGETQYF	TGCGCCAGCAGCCAGAGACAGGGCTGGGGCGAGACCCAGTACTTC
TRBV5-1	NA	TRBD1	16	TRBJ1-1	CASRTGLGQANTEAFF	TGCGCCAGCAGAACGGGACTGGGACAGGCCAACACTGAAGCTTTCTTT
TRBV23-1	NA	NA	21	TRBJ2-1	CASSQPDGVLGLPRSYNEQFF	TGCGCCAGCAGTCAACCGGATGGGGTTTTGGGGCTTCCCCGCTCCTACAATGAGCAGTTCTTC
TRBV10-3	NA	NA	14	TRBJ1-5	CAISESTREQPQHF	TGTGCCATCAGTGAGTCGACAAGAGAACAGCCCCAGCATTTT
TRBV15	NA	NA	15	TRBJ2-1	CATSRVAGYYNEQFF	TGTGCCACCAGCAGAGTGGCGGGTTACTACAATGAGCAGTTCTTC
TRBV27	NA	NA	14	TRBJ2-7	CASSLGLNSYEQYF	TGTGCCAGCAGTTTGGGACTGAACTCCTACGAGCAGTACTTC
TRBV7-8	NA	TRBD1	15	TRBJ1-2	CASSSQDRVGYGYTF	TGTGCCAGCAGCTCACAGGACAGGGTGGGCTATGGCTACACCTTC
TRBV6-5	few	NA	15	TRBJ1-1	CASSPNPSRNTEAFF	TGTGCCAGCAGTCCGAACCCGTCCAGAAACACTGAAGCTTTCTTT
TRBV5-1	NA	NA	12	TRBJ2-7	CASSLEFGEQYF	TGCGCCAGCAGCTTGGAGTTCGGCGAGCAGTACTTC
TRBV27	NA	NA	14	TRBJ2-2	CASSLVSLTGELFF	TGTGCCAGCAGTTTGGTCTCCTTAACTGGGGAGCTGTTTTTT
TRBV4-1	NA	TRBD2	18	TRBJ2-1	CASSQDGLAASSYNEQFF	TGCGCCAGCAGCCAAGATGGACTAGCCGCTAGCTCCTACAATGAGCAGTTCTTC
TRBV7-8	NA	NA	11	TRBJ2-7	CASRATNEQYF	TGTGCCAGCAGGGCTACTAACGAGCAGTACTTC
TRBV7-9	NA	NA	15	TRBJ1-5	CASSSSGASNQPQHF	TGTGCCAGCAGCTCCTCGGGAGCTAGCAATCAGCCCCAGCATTTT
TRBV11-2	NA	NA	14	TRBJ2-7	CASSLVGGAYEQYF	TGTGCCAGCAGCTTAGTCGGGGGAGCCTACGAGCAGTACTTC
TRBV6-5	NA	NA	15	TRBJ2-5	CASSYSGAYQETQYF	TGTGCCAGCAGTTACTCGGGGGCCTACCAAGAGACCCAGTACTTC
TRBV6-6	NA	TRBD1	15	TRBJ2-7	CASSSANRGSYEQYF	TGTGCCAGCAGTTCCGCTAACAGGGGCTCCTACGAGCAGTACTTC
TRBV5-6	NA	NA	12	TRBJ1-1	CASSLAGGRTFF	TGTGCCAGCAGCTTGGCGGGGGGTAGGACTTTCTTT
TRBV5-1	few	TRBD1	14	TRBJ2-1	CASNSRGPGNEQFF	TGCGCCAGCAACTCTAGGGGGCCAGGCAATGAGCAGTTCTTC
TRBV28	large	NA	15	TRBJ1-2	CASSANSNSNYGYTF	TGTGCCAGCAGTGCAAACAGTAACTCTAACTATGGCTACACCTTC
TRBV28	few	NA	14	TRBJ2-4	CASSLFTVGALQYF	TGTGCCAGCAGTTTATTTACAGTGGGAGCTCTTCAGTACTTC
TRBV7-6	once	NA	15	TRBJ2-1	CASSAGGGHFYEQFF	TGTGCCAGCAGCGCCGGGGGAGGTCACTTCTATGAGCAGTTCTTC
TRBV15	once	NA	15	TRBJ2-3	CATSSDLRRTDTQYF	TGTGCCACCAGCAGCGACCTGAGGCGGACAGATACGCAGTATTTT
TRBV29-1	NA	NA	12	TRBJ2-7	CSVSVSPYEQYF	TGCAGCGTTTCGGTATCACCCTACGAGCAGTACTTC